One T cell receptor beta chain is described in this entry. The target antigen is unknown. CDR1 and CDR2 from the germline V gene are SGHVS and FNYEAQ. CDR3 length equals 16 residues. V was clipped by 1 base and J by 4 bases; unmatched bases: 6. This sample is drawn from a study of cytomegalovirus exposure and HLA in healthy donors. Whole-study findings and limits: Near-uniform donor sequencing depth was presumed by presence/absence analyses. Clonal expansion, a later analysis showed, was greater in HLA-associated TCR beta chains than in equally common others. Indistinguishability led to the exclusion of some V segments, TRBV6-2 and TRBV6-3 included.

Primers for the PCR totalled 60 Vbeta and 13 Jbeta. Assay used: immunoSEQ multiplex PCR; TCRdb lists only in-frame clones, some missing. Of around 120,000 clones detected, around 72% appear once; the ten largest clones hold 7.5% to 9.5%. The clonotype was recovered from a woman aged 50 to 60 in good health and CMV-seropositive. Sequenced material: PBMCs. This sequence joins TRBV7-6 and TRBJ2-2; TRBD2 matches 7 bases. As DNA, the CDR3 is TGTGCCAGCAGCTTAGTTTATGGCGGGAGCACCGGGGAGCTGTTTTTT. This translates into CASSLVYGGSTGELFF. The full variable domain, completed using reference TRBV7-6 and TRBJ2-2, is GAGVSQSPRYKVTKRGQDVALRCDPISGHVSLYWYRQALGQGPEFLTYFNYEAQQDKSGLPNDRFSAERPEGSISTLTIQRTEQRDSAMYRCASSLVYGGSTGELFFGEGSRLTVL.